This T cell receptor (beta chain) was recorded in a study of beta chain features in type 1 diabetes. Overall study: The examined sorted cells totaled 85 million to 120 million across samples.

Reverse transcribing all isolated RNA meant expressed TCRB transcripts were sequenced. Some clones are missing from TCRdb's copy, which holds only in-frame ones; the method was immunoSEQ multiplex PCR. The table includes roughly 160,000 clones, 6% to 9% detected once. This CDR3 has 14 amino acids. The germline V gene has CDR1 MNHEY and CDR2 SVGAGI. The germline V and J ends were trimmed by 6 bases and 0 bases, with 10 bases remaining between them. The table lists this clone with a few counts. What it binds is not known. Study-wide points: Patients with Type 1 diabetes showed moderately but significantly shorter TCRB CDR3s in all four CD4+ subsets. Naive, central memory and Treg TCRB repertoires seemed to resemble each other more closely in patients than they did in healthy donors.

This sequence originates from a young man with type 1 diabetes. The material sequenced was central memory CD4+ T cells from blood. The chain links TRBV6-5 to TRBJ2-3, with D perhaps TRBD2 (5 bases). DNA of the CDR3: TGTGCCAGCAGCCAAGCGGTGAGCACAGATACGCAGTATTTT. As protein: CASSQAVSTDTQYF.